This TCR beta chain was profiled in a study of blood T cell repertoires in COVID-19 (dated by TCRdb to 2019 to 2021). Turning to the overall study: The collaborator samples originated in the United States, Italy and Spain and spanned the acute and convalescent phases of COVID-19. Where HLA class I and class II types were available, the types were taken from metadata supplied by the sample provider, not from assay-based typing. Subjects who had been exposed to COVID-19, were actively infected with it, or had recovered from it provided the deeply sampled blood TCRbeta repertoires that made up the dataset. Samples came from the ongoing ImmuneRACE study (first 160 participants) plus 1,254 subjects from 6 global collaborators. The prospective study material was composed of cDNA or gDNA derived from T cells, B-cell-depleted T cells, or PBMCs. A de-identified subject ID, COVID-19 status, age in years and sex were almost always included in the sample metadata. The repertoires were released in a freely available public database intended as a resource for research on the immune response to SARS-CoV-2.

Samples from volunteer blood donors who had recovered from COVID-19 were contributed by a second Seattle source. Each collaborating institution followed its own protocols to collect whole blood in K2EDTA tubes. For TCRbeta analysis, collaborator samples were shipped as frozen whole blood, as isolated PBMCs, or as DNA extracted from either sample type. The CDR3 runs 12 residues from the cysteine to the phenylalanine. The kept DNA is CDR3 alone, 36 bases in frame from the first base. V is shortened by 6 bases, J by 7 bases, and the region joining them spans 7 bases. Via the germline V gene, CDR1 is SNHLY and CDR2 FYNNEI. In the case of this clone: Its antigen remains undetermined. There are no base qualities to consult, and no much larger clone falls within one base.

General findings and caveats noted by the study authors: The amount of clinical and demographic metadata varied by source and participant and was provided uncurated.

TCRbeta CDR3 regions were amplified from genomic DNA using the immunoSEQ Assay, a bias-controlled multiplex PCR. Regarding the original processing steps: Within the assay, amplification of reference gene primers was used to estimate how many nucleated cells each sample contained. To quantify the absolute abundance of each unique TCRbeta CDR3 rearrangement, sequence reads were collapsed and filtered. For each sample, productive Simpson clonality was calculated as the square root of Simpson's diversity index across productive rearrangements. Imported from immuneACCESS, the table was reduced by TCRdb to in-frame sequences with V and J called. These copies leave out some clones; in studies compared against another copy, an unresolved V gene accounts for under half, and the cause of the remainder is not known. The V and J calls and clone size come from that table; D and trimming were worked out from the DNA. This sample lists 280,000 or so clones; around 88% were detected once. The ten biggest clones cover more than 6.5% of the sample.

Material for sequencing was peripheral blood. Recombination joined TRBV2 with TRBJ1-6, with the D gene call left open. The TCR was taken from a woman aged 25 to 39 who had recovered from COVID-19. The base sequence is TGTGCCAGCAGATACTCAAATTCACCCCTCCACTTT. This codes for CASRYSNSPLHF.